This entry lists 7 T cell receptor beta chains sequenced from one sample in a study of vaccination and CD4 T cells after COVID-19. For these TCRs, the target antigens are not known. Treatment given: roughly ten-day PBMC culture with coronavirus spike peptide pools or control peptides (ViraFEST assay). Harvesting of the unexposed donor's CD4+ T cells predated the COVID-19 pandemic (2011-2018). The Oncomine TCR Beta short-read assay sequenced DNA from cultured CD4+ T cells. The source of extracted genomic DNA was cultured CD4+ T cells. TCRdb reprocessed the PCR reads with MiXCR, giving one entry per CDR3 protein. This sample yields about 10,000 distinct CDR3 sequences, of which about 32% are seen a single time; about an eighth belongs to the top ten. The sequencing input was CD4+ T cells from blood, cultured in vitro. These receptors all come from a human donor in good health.

This clonotype was counted a few times. This rearrangement joins TRBV14 to TRBJ2-2, with D hard to call. Trimming pared 4 bases from V and 3 bases from J, leaving 9 bases between. This CDR3 spans 14 amino acids. Germline CDR1 and CDR2: SGHDN and FVKESK. The chain's CDR3 is CASSPIPYTGELFF. The CDR3 DNA sequence: TGTGCCAGCAGCCCGATCCCATACACCGGGGAGCTGTTTTTT.

The sample holds a few counts of this clonotype. This chain links TRBV28 with TRBJ1-2; D gene unclear. The V gene's germline CDR1 is MDHEN and CDR2 SYDVKM. V lost 2 bases and J 4 bases, leaving 5 bases between the germline ends. CDR3 length: 12 residues. The CDR3 is CASSLRLYGYTF. The CDR3 region has the DNA TGTGCCAGCAGTTTACGCCTCTATGGCTACACCTTC.

This chain uses TRBV20-1 with TRBJ2-1, with 7 bases aligning to TRBD2. The J segment lost 8 bases and the V segment lost 4 bases, leaving 11 bases of the junction unmatched. This CDR3 spans 14 amino acids. Germline values: CDR1 DFQATT, CDR2 SNEGSKA (reference sequence). CDR3 loop: CSAIDLRGEDEQFF. CDR3 nucleotides: TGCAGTGCTATCGACCTACGGGGGGAGGATGAGCAGTTCTTC.

V and J are TRBV19 and TRBJ1-1, with D possibly being TRBD1 (6 bases). The CDR3 has 14 amino acids. The germline CDR1 and CDR2 sequences are LNHDA and SQIVND (reference sequence). V lost 8 bases, J lost 3 bases, and 16 bases lay in between. The DNA of the CDR3 is TGTGCCAGTCGGGGGCAGGGACGGGACACTGAAGCTTTCTTT. Translation gives CASRGQGRDTEAFF.

About this clonotype itself: This CDR3 fails to terminate in the conserved phenylalanine or tryptophan, so it likely reflects a read error. The DNA is omitted, as the CDR3 cannot be located on it reliably, and the CDR3 follows TCRdb's listing. This chain links TRBV20-1 with TRBJ2-7; TRBD2, the table's D call, lacks a check against the DNA. 14 amino acids form the CDR3, both terminal residues included. The germline V gene has CDR1 DFQATT and CDR2 SNEGSKA (reference sequence). CDR3 loop: CSARDLGLAAILYY.

V usage is TRBV28 and J usage is TRBJ2-6; D not certain. With 5 bases removed from V and 2 bases from J, the gap between germline ends came to 16 bases. The V gene's germline CDR1 is MDHEN and CDR2 SYDVKM. CDR3 size: 17 residues. CDR3 region: CASSPFSFQAGANVLTF. The CDR3 DNA reads TGTGCCAGCAGTCCCTTTAGTTTCCAGGCTGGGGCCAACGTCCTGACTTTC.

This clonotype showed up just a few times. The chain joins TRBV11-2 to TRBJ2-2, with no clear D. The CDR3 is made up of 11 amino acids. Germline-derived CDR1 and CDR2 are SGHAT and FQNNGV. V dropped 2 bases and J dropped 8 bases, with 3 bases sitting between them. CDR3 amino acids: CASSLPGELFF. As DNA, the CDR3 is TGTGCCAGCAGCTTACCGGGGGAGCTGTTTTTT.